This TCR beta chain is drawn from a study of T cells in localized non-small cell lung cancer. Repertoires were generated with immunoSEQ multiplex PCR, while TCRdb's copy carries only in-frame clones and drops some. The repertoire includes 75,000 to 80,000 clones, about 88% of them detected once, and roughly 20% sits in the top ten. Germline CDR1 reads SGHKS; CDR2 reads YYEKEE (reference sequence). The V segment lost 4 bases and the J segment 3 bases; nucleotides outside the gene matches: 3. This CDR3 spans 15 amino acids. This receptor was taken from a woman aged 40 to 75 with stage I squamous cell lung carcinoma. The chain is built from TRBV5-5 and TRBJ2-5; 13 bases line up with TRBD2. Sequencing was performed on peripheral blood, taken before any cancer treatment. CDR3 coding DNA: TGTGCCAGCAGCGTTGGACTAGCGGGGGAAGAGACCCAGTACTTC. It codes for CASSVGLAGEETQYF.